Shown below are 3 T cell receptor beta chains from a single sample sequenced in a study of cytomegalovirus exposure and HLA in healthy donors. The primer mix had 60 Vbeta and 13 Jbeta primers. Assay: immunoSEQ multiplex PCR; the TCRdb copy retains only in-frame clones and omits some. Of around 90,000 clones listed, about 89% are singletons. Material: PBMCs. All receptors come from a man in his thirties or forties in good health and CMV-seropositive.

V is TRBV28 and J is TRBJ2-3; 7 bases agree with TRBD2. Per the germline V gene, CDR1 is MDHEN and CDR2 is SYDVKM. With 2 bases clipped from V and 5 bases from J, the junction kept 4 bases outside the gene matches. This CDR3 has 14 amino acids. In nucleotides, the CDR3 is TGTGCCAGCAGTTTAGCGGGAGTTGGAGATACGCAGTATTTT. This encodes CASSLAGVGDTQYF.

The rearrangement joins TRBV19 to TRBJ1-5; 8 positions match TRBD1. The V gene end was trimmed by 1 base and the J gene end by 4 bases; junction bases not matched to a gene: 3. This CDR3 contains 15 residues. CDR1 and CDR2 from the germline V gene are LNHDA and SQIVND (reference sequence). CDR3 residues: CASSIGQGANQPQHF. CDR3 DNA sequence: TGTGCCAGTAGTATAGGTCAGGGGGCAAATCAGCCCCAGCATTTT.

Written as DNA, the CDR3 is TGTGCCAGCGGTCTGGGAGGAGGCACAGATACGCAGTATTTT. This codes for CASGLGGGTDTQYF. V gene TRBV6-1 combines with J gene TRBJ2-3, with a possible D match to TRBD2 (6 bases). The CDR3 totals 14 residues. CDR1 and CDR2 from the germline V gene are MNHNS and SASEGT. Trimming shortened V by 8 bases and J by 1 base, and 13 bases separated the two germline ends.